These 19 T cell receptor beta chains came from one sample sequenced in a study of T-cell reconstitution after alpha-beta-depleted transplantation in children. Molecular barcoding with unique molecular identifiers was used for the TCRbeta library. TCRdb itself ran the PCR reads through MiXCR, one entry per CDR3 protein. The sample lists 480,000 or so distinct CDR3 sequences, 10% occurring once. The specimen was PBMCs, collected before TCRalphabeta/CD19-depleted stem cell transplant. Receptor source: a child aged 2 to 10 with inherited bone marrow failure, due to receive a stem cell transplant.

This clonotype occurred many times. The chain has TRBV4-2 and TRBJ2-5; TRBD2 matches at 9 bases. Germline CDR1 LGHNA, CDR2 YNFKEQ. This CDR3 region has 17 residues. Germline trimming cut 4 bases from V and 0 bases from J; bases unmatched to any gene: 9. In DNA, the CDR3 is TGTGCCAGCAGCCCCTTAGGGGCTAGCGGGAACCAAGAGACCCAGTACTTC. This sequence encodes CASSPLGASGNQETQYF.

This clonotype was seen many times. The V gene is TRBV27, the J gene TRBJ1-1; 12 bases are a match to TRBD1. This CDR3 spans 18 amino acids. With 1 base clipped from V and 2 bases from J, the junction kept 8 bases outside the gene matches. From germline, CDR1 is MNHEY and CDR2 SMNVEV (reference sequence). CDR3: CASSLFAGTGGKNTEAFF. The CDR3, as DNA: TGTGCCAGCAGTTTATTTGCCGGGACAGGGGGCAAAAACACTGAAGCTTTCTTT.

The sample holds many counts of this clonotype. CDR3 region: CASSPTYREGETQYF. The DNA of the CDR3 is TGTGCCAGCAGTCCTACATACAGGGAGGGAGAGACCCAGTACTTC. The chain links TRBV27 to TRBJ2-5; possible D gene TRBD2, 7 bases. CDR3 size: 15 residues. V gave up 5 bases and J gave up 4 bases, with 17 bases separating them. Germline CDR1 reads MNHEY; CDR2 reads SMNVEV (reference sequence).

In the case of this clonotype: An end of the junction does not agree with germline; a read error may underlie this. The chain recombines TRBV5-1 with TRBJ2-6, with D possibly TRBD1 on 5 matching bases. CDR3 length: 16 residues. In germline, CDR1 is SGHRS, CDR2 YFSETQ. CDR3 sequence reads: CASSLEQASGANGLTF. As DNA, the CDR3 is TGCGCCAGCAGCTTGGAACAGGCCTCTGGGGCCAACGGCCTGACTTTC.

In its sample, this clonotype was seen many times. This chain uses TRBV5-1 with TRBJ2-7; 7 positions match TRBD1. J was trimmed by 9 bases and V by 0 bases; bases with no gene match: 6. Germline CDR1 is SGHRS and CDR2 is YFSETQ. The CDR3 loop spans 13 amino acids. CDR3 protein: CASSLARGDRQYF. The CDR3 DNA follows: TGCGCCAGCAGCTTGGCCCGAGGGGACAGGCAGTACTTC.

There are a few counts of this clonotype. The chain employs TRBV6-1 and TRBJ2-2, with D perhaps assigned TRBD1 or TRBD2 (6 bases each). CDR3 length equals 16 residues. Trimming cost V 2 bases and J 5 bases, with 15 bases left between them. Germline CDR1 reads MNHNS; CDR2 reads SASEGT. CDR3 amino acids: CASSEPGGAGTGELFF. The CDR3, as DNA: TGTGCCAGCAGTGAACCCGGGGGCGCAGGGACCGGGGAGCTGTTTTTT.

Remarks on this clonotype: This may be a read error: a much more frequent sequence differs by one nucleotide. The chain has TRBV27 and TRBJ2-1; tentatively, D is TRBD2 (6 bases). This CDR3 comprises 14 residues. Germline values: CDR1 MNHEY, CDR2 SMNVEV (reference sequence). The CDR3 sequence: CATSLGGPTNEQFF. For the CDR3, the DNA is TGTGCCACCAGTTTAGGAGGGCCCACCAATGAGCAGTTCTTC.

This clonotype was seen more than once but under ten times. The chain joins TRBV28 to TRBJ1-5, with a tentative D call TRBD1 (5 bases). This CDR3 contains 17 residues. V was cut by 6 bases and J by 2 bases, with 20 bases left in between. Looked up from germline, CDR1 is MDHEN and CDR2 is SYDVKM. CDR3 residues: CASSPQRWGFGNQPQHF. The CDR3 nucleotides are TGTGCCAGCAGCCCACAGCGGTGGGGGTTTGGCAATCAGCCCCAGCATTTT.

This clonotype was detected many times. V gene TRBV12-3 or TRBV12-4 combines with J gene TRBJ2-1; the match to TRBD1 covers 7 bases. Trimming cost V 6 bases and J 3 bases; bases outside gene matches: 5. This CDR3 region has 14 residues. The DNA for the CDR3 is TGTGCCAGCAGAAAAACAGGGGTCTACAATGAGCAGTTCTTC. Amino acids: CASRKTGVYNEQFF.

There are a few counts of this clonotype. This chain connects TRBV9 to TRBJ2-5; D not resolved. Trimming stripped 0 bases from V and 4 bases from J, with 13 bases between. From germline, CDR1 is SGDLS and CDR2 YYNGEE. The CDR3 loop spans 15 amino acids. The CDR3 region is CASSVGGSPLETQYF. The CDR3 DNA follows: TGTGCCAGCAGCGTAGGTGGTAGCCCCCTAGAGACCCAGTACTTC.

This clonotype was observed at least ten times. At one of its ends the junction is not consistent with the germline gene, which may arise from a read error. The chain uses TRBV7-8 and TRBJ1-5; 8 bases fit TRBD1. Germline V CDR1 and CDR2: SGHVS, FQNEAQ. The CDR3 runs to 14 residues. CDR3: CATSLQGVNQPQHF. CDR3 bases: TGTGCCACCAGCTTACAGGGGGTAAATCAGCCCCAGCATTTT. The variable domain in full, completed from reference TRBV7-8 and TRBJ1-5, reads GAGVSQSPRYKVAKRGQDVALRCDPISGHVSLFWYQQALGQGPEFLTYFQNEAQLDKSGLPSDRFFAERPEGSVSTLKIQRTQQEDSAVYLCATSLQGVNQPQHFGDGTRLSIL.

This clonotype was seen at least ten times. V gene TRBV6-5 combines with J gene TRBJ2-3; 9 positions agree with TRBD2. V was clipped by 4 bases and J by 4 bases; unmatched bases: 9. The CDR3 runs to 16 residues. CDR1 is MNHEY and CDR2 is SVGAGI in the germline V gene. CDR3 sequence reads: CASSSTLAGFPDTQYF. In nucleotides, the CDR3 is TGTGCCAGCAGTTCAACTCTAGCGGGATTCCCAGATACGCAGTATTTT.

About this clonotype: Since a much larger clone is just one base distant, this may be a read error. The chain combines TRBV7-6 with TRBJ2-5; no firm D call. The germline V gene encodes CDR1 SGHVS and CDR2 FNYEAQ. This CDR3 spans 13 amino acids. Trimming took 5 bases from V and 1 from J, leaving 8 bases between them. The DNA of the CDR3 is TGTGCCAGCAGCACCAGGACCCAAGAGACCCAGTACTTC. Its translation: CASSTRTQETQYF. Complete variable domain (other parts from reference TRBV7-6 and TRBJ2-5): GAGVSQSPRYKVTKRGQDVALRCDPISGHVSLYWYRQALGQGPEFLTYFNYEAQQDKSGLPNDRFSAERPEGSISTLTIQRTEQRDSAMYRCASSTRTQETQYFGPGTRLLVL.

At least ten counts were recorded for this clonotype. The CDR3 loop reads CAVATTNEKLFF. The CDR3 coding sequence is TGTGCAGTAGCTACAACTAATGAAAAACTGTTTTTT. V usage is TRBV12-3 or TRBV12-4 and J usage is TRBJ1-4; D unresolved. The CDR3 extends over 12 amino acids.

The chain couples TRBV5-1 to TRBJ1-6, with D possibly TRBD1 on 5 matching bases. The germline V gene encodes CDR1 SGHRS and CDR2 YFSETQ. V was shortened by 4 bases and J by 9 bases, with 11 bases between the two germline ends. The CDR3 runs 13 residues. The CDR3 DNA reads TGCGCCAGCAGCAGGGGAGATATTTCACCCCTCCACTTT. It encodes CASSRGDISPLHF.

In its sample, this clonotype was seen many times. The chain's CDR3 is CASSSGQPYEQYF. The CDR3 nucleotides read TGTGCCAGCAGCTCGGGACAGCCCTACGAGCAGTACTTC. The gene calls are TRBV13 and TRBJ2-7, with 7 bases aligning to TRBD1. V lost 4 bases and J lost 2; bases outside the gene matches: 2. Germline-derived CDR1 and CDR2 are PRHDT and FYEKMQ (reference sequence). This CDR3 has 13 amino acids.

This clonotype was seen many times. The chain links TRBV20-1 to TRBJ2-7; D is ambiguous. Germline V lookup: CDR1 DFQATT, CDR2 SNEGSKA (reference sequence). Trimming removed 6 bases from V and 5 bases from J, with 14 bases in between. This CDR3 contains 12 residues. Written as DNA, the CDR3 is TGCAGTGCCCACCCTTCGTTCGACGAGCAGTACTTC. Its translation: CSAHPSFDEQYF.

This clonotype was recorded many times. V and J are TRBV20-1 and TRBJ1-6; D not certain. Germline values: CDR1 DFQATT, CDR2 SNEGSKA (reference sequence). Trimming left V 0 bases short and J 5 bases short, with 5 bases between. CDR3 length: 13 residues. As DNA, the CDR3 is TGCAGTGCTAGAGACCCGGATAATTCACCCCTCCACTTT. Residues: CSARDPDNSPLHF.

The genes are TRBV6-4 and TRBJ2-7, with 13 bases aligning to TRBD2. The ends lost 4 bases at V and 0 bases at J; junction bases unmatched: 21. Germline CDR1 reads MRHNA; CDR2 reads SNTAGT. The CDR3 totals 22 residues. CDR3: CASSAFWPTPGTSGTSSYEQYF. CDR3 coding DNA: TGTGCCAGCAGTGCCTTTTGGCCTACTCCCGGGACTAGCGGGACGAGCTCCTACGAGCAGTACTTC.